This is a list of T cell receptor beta chains from one sample in a study of T cells in Graves' hyperthyroidism and ophthalmopathy. Via MiXCR, TCRdb re-called the multiplex PCR reads, giving one row per CDR3 protein. This sample yields approximately 870,000 distinct CDR3 sequences, of which over 35% are seen a single time; about 9% belongs to the top ten. The sample consisted of blood. The receptors here all came from a man aged 18 to 30 with Graves' hyperthyroidism. CDR3s include the opening cysteine and the closing phenylalanine or tryptophan. Fields, in order: clone size, J gene, V gene, D gene, CDR3 DNA, CDR3 protein. A D gene is named only where the DNA matches it firmly. Size is stated for part of the rows, as once, few or many counts, or as a class when the clone is expanded.

many,TRBJ2-5,TRBV10-3,-,TGTGCCGCCTCGGGGGCAGGGGCCGATGGGGCCCAGTACTTC,CAASGAGADGAQYF
many,TRBJ1-1,TRBV2,-,TGTGCCAGGAGAGGGGGGGAGAAGACTGAAGCTTTCTTT,CARRGGEKTEAFF
many,TRBJ1-5,TRBV19,TRBD1,TGTGCCAGTAGTATCCTCGGGACAGGGTCTCAGCCCCAGCATTTT,CASSILGTGSQPQHF
-,TRBJ2-6,TRBV19,-,TGTGCCAGTAGTATAGAGGGCGACGTCCTGACTTTC,CASSIEGDVLTF
few,TRBJ2-5,TRBV19,TRBD1,TGTGCCAGTAGTTTGCAGGGGGCGCCTAAGACCCAGTACTTC,CASSLQGAPKTQYF
few,TRBJ2-5,TRBV7-9,-,TGTGCCAGCAGCCCGCACGGGGCTTATAGTGGGACCCAGTACTTC,CASSPHGAYSGTQYF
-,TRBJ1-2,TRBV12-3/TRBV12-4,-,TGTGCCAGCAGCCCCGTAGGGCTCCATGGCTACACCTTC,CASSPVGLHGYTF
few,TRBJ2-5,TRBV7-2,-,TGTGCCAGCAGCTTTAGGTACCTCCAAGAGACCCAGTACTTC,CASSFRYLQETQYF
many,TRBJ1-4,TRBV5-1,-,TGCGCCAGCAGCTTGGGCATTGGTGAAAAACTGTTTTTT,CASSLGIGEKLFF
-,TRBJ2-7,TRBV7-9,-,TGTGCCAGCAGCCCCCTGCGGAGTACGGAGCAGTACTTC,CASSPLRSTEQYF
-,TRBJ1-1,TRBV9,TRBD1,TGTGCCAGCAGCTTAGGGGGCGCGGACGGGAACACTGAAGCTTTCTTT,CASSLGGADGNTEAFF
-,TRBJ2-7,TRBV6-5,TRBD2,TGTGCCAGCAACCTTGAGCTAGCGGGAACCTACGAGCAGTACTTC,CASNLELAGTYEQYF
many,TRBJ2-2,TRBV2,TRBD1,TGTGCCAGCAGACCGGACAGGGGGCACACCGGGGAGCTGTTTTTT,CASRPDRGHTGELFF
few,TRBJ2-5,TRBV9,TRBD2,TGTGCCAGCAGCGCCGGACTAGTCTCTGAGACCCAGTACTTC,CASSAGLVSETQYF
-,TRBJ2-5,TRBV2,-,TGTGCCATCAGTGAGTCGCGGGATTGGGAGACCCAGTACTTC,CAISESRDWETQYF
many,TRBJ1-4,TRBV2,-,TGTGCCAGCAGTGGCGGACCTGAAAAACTGTTTTTT,CASSGGPEKLFF
-,TRBJ1-2,TRBV6-1,-,TGTGCCAGCAGTGAGGGTTCTTGGGGCTACTATGGCTACACCTTC,CASSEGSWGYYGYTF
few,TRBJ1-3,TRBV2,-,TGTGCCAGCAGCCAGGGGACGTACGCCAGCTCTGGAAACACCATATATTTT,CASSQGTYASSGNTIYF
few,TRBJ2-5,TRBV6-1,TRBD2,TGTGCCAGCAGTGATATAATGGCAGGCGGGGGGACCCAGTACTTC,CASSDIMAGGGTQYF
few,TRBJ1-4,TRBV7-9,-,TGTGCCAGCAGCCCGCCCTCACACCGCCGGGATACAACTAATGAAAAACTGTTTTTT,CASSPPSHRRDTTNEKLFF
-,TRBJ1-1,TRBV15,TRBD1,TGTGCCACCAGCAGAGAAGAGACAGGGGCTTTCTTT,CATSREETGAFF
many,TRBJ1-3,TRBV2,-,TGTGCCAGCAGTTTATTCTCTGGAAACACCATATATTTT,CASSLFSGNTIYF
few,TRBJ2-2,TRBV7-9,-,TGTGCCAGCAGCTTAGGTCCCCCGGAGGAGCTGTTTTTT,CASSLGPPEELFF
few,TRBJ2-2,TRBV11-2,TRBD1,TGTGCCAGCAGCTCACCCGGACAGGGTAGGCCCACCGGGGAGCTGTTTTTT,CASSSPGQGRPTGELFF
few,TRBJ2-5,TRBV4-1,-,TGTGCCAGCAGCTTGGCCGGGGGAGTAGTGGAGACCCAGTACTTC,CASSLAGGVVETQYF
-,TRBJ2-7,TRBV6-1,-,TGTGCCAGCAGCCCCTTTACACTAAAACACGAGCAGTACTTC,CASSPFTLKHEQYF
few,TRBJ2-7,TRBV28,-,TGTGCCAGCGGCGGGACAGAGTACGAGCAGTACTTC,CASGGTEYEQYF
many,TRBJ2-7,TRBV20-1,-,TGCAGTGCTAGAGGGGGGGAAAAGGACTACGAGCAGTACTTC,CSARGGEKDYEQYF
many,TRBJ2-7,TRBV25-1,-,TGTGCCAGCAGTGATGGGAGTTACGAGCAGTACTTC,CASSDGSYEQYF
-,TRBJ1-2,TRBV15,-,TGTGCCACCAGCAGCCCAGCCGCAGGGGACGTCTATGGCTACACCTTC,CATSSPAAGDVYGYTF
-,TRBJ2-7,TRBV29-1,-,TGCAGCCTTGGGAGGGGGCTGAGCTACGAGCAGTACTTC,CSLGRGLSYEQYF
-,TRBJ1-1,TRBV7-8,-,TGTGCCAGCAGCTTAAGCGTCAGGGCTACTGAAGCTTTCTTT,CASSLSVRATEAFF
many,TRBJ1-5,TRBV2,-,TGTGCCAGCAGTGAAGCGGGGATTCGGCCCCAGCATTTT,CASSEAGIRPQHF
once,TRBJ1-1,TRBV25-1,-,TGTGCCAGTTTAGGAAGCAGACACACTGAAGCTTTCTTT,CASLGSRHTEAFF
-,TRBJ1-2,TRBV7-9,TRBD1,TGTGCCAGCAGCGGGACAGCCATCTCTGGAAACACCTTC,CASSGTAISGNTF
-,TRBJ2-1,TRBV10-3,TRBD2,TGTGCCATCAGTGAAGGCGAAGCGGGAGGAGGTGAGCAGTTCTTC,CAISEGEAGGGEQFF
-,TRBJ1-1,TRBV4-1,-,TGCGCCAGCAGCCAAGATGACGGAAACACTGAAGCTTTCTTT,CASSQDDGNTEAFF
many,TRBJ1-1,TRBV7-2,-,TGTGCCAGCAGCCCCCAGGGACTGAACACTGAAGCTTTCTTT,CASSPQGLNTEAFF
-,TRBJ2-7,TRBV20-1,-,TGCAGTGCTAGAAATCGGGGGGCATACGAGCAGTACTTC,CSARNRGAYEQYF
few,TRBJ1-6,TRBV4-1,-,TGTGCCAGCAGCCAAGGACAGTCGACGAATTCACCCCTCCACTTT,CASSQGQSTNSPLHF
-,TRBJ1-2,TRBV12-3/TRBV12-4,-,TGTGCCAGTGCCTTGGGGGCGCGGGACTATGGCTACACCTTC,CASALGARDYGYTF
few,TRBJ2-5,TRBV20-1,-,TGCAGTGCTACCAATTCTGGACAAGAGACCCAGTACTTC,CSATNSGQETQYF
-,TRBJ1-3,TRBV6-6,-,TGTGCCAGCAGTTTGATCCAGCGCTCTGGAAACACCATATATTTT,CASSLIQRSGNTIYF
-,TRBJ2-5,TRBV7-2,-,TGTGCCAGCAGTAACACGGGGGAAGAGACCCAGTACTTC,CASSNTGEETQYF
-,TRBJ1-5,TRBV25-1,TRBD1,TGTGCTAACAGACAGGGAGTGCAGCCCCAGCATTTT,CANRQGVQPQHF
-,TRBJ2-7,TRBV7-6,TRBD2,TGTGCTCCCCCGACTAGCGGGAGAGTCTACGAGCAGTACTTC,CAPPTSGRVYEQYF
many,TRBJ2-7,TRBV20-1,-,TGCAGTGCTAGAGTAGCAGGGAACTACGAGCAGTACTTC,CSARVAGNYEQYF
-,TRBJ2-7,TRBV2,-,TGTGCCAGCAAGAAAGGGAACTCCTACGAGCAGTACTTC,CASKKGNSYEQYF
-,TRBJ2-2,TRBV6-5,-,TGTGCCAGCAGTACTGATCTTACACTATACACCGGGGAGCTGTTTTTT,CASSTDLTLYTGELFF
-,TRBJ2-1,TRBV5-6,-,TGTGCCAGCAGCCCCGGACATAATTACAATGAGCAGTTCTTC,CASSPGHNYNEQFF
-,TRBJ2-6,TRBV20-1,-,TGCAGTGCTAGAGATCCGGGGGCTGGGGCCAACGTCCTGACTTTC,CSARDPGAGANVLTF
many,TRBJ1-2,TRBV29-1,TRBD1,TGCAGCGTTGGGGCAGGGGGGAAGCAGGGCTACACCTTC,CSVGAGGKQGYTF
-,TRBJ2-7,TRBV7-2,TRBD2,TGTGCCAGCAGCTTAGCGCCGGGGGGGCTCTACGAGCAGTACTTC,CASSLAPGGLYEQYF
-,TRBJ2-3,TRBV7-9,TRBD2,TGTGCCAGCAGCTTAGCGGCGGGGGGGACAGATACGCAGTATTTT,CASSLAAGGTDTQYF
-,TRBJ2-7,TRBV5-1,-,TGCGCCAGCAGCTTGGGCCGACCCGGGGTGTTGGAGCAGTACTTC,CASSLGRPGVLEQYF